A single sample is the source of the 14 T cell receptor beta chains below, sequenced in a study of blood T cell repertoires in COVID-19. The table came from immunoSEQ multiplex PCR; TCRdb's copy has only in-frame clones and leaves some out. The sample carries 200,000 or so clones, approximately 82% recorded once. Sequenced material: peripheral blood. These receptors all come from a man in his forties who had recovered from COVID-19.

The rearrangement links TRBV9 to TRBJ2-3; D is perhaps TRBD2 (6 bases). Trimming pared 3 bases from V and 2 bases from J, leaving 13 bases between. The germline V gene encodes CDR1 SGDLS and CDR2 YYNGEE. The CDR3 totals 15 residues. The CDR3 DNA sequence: TGTGCCAGCAGCGAGGGACTGACTTACACAGATACGCAGTATTTT. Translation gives CASSEGLTYTDTQYF.

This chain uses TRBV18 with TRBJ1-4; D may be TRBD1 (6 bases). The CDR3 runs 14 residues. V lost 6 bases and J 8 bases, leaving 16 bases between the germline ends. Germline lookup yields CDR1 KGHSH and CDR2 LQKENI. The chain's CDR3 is CASSARQVEEKLFF. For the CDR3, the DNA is TGTGCCAGCTCGGCACGACAGGTCGAAGAAAAACTGTTTTTT.

The CDR3 DNA is TGTGCCATCAGTGATAGGGTGGGGAGCCAGCCCCAGCATTTT. This sequence encodes CAISDRVGSQPQHF. This chain joins TRBV10-3 and TRBJ1-5; D is undetermined. V dropped 3 bases and J dropped 7 bases, with 13 bases sitting between them. Germline V lookup: CDR1 ENHRY, CDR2 SYGVKD. CDR3 length equals 14 residues.

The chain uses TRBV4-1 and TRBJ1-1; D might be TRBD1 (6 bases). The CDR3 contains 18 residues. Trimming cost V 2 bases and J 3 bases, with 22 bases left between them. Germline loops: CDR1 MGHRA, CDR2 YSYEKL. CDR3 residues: CASSQLPGTFRADTEAFF. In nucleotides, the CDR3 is TGCGCCAGCAGCCAACTCCCCGGGACATTTCGTGCGGACACTGAAGCTTTCTTT.

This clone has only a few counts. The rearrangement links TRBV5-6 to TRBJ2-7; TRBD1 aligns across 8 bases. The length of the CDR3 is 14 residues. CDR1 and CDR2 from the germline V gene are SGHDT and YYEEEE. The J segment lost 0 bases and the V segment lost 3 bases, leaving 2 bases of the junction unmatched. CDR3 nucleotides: TGTGCCAGCAGCTGGACAGGGATCTCCTACGAGCAGTACTTC. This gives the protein CASSWTGISYEQYF. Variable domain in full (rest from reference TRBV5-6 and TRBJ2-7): DAGVTQSPTHLIKTRGQQVTLRCSPKSGHDTVSWYQQALGQGPQFIFQYYEEEERQRGNFPDRFSGHQFPNYSSELNVNALLLGDSALYLCASSWTGISYEQYFGPGTRLTVT.

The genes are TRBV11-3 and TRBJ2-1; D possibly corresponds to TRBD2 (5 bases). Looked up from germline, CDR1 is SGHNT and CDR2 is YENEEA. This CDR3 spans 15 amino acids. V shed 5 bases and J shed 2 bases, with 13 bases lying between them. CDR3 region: CASSEGGLAYNEQFF. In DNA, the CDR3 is TGTGCCAGCAGCGAAGGAGGTCTAGCCTACAATGAGCAGTTCTTC.

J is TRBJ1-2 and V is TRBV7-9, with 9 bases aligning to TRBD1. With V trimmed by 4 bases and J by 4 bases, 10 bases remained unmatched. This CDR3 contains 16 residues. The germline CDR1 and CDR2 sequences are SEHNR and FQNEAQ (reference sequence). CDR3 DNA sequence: TGTGCCAGCAGCTCGCTGACAGGGGGGAGTGGCTATGGCTACACCTTC. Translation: CASSSLTGGSGYGYTF. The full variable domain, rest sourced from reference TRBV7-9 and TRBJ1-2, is DTGVSQNPRHKITKRGQNVTFRCDPISEHNRLYWYRQTLGQGPEFLTYFQNEAQLEKSRLLSDRFSAERPKGSFSTLEIQRTEQGDSAMYLCASSSLTGGSGYGYTFGSGTRLTVV.

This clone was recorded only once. The CDR3 reads CASSKRGGRYTGELFF. Here the CDR3 DNA reads TGTGCCAGCAGCAAGCGCGGGGGCCGATACACCGGGGAGCTGTTTTTT. This chain connects TRBV7-2 to TRBJ2-2, with TRBD2 as a possible D gene (7 bases). Trimming removed 5 bases at V and 3 bases at J, with 16 bases between. The CDR3 runs 16 residues. Germline V gives CDR1 SGHTA, CDR2 FQGNSA. Supplemented by reference TRBV7-2 and TRBJ2-2, the full variable domain reads GAGVSQSPSNKVTEKGKDVELRCDPISGHTALYWYRQSLGQGLEFLIYFQGNSAPDKSGLPSDRFSAERTGGSVSTLTIQRTQQEDSAVYLCASSKRGGRYTGELFFGEGSRLTVL.

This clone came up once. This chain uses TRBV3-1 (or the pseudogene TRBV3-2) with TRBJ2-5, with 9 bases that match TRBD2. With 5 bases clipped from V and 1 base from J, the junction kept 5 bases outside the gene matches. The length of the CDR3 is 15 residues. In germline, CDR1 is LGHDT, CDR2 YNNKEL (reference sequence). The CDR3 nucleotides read TGTGCCAGCAGCGGGCGGGGGGGCCTCCAAGAGACCCAGTACTTC. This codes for CASSGRGGLQETQYF.

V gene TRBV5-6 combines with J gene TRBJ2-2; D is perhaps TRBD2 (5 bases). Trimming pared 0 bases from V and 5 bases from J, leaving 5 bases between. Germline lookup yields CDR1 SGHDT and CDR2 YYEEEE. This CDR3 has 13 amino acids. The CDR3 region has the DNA TGTGCCAGCAGCTTGGGCGGGACCGGGGAGCTGTTTTTT. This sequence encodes CASSLGGTGELFF. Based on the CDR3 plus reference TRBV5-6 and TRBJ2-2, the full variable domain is DAGVTQSPTHLIKTRGQQVTLRCSPKSGHDTVSWYQQALGQGPQFIFQYYEEEERQRGNFPDRFSGHQFPNYSSELNVNALLLGDSALYLCASSLGGTGELFFGEGSRLTVL.

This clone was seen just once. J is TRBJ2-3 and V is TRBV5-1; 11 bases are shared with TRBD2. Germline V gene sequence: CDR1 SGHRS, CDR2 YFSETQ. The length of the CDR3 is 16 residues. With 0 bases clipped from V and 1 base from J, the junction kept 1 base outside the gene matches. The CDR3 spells CASSLELAGGTDTQYF. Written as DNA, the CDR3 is TGCGCCAGCAGCTTGGAACTAGCGGGGGGCACAGATACGCAGTATTTT.

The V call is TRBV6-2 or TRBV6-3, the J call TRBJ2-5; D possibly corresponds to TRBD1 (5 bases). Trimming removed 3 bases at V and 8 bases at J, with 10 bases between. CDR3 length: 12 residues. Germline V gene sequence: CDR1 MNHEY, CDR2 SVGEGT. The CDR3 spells CASSYSQGTQYF. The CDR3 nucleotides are TGTGCCAGCAGTTATTCTCAGGGAACCCAGTACTTC.

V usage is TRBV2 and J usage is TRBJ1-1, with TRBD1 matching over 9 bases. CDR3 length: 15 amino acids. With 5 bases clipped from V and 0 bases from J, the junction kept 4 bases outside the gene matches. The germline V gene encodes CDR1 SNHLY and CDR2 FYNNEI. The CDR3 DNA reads TGTGCCAGCAGTATACAGGGGGCCCTGAACACTGAAGCTTTCTTT. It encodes CASSIQGALNTEAFF.

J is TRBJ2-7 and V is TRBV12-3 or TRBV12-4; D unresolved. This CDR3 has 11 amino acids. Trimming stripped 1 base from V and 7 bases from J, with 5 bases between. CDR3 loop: CASSLGAEQYF. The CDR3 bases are TGTGCCAGCAGTTTAGGGGCTGAGCAGTACTTC.